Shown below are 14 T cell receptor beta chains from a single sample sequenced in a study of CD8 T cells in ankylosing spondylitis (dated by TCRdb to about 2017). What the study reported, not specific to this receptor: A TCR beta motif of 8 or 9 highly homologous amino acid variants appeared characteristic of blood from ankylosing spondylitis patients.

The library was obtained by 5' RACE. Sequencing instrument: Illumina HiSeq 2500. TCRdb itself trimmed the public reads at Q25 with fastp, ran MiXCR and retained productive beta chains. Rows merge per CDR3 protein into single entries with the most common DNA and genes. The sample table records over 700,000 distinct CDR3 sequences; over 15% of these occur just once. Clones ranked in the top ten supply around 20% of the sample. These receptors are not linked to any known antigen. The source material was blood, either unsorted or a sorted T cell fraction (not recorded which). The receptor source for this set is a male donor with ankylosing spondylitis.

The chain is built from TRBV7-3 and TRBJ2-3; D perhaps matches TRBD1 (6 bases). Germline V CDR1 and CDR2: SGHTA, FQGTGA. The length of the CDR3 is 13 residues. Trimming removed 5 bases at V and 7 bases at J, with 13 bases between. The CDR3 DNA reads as TGTGCCAGCAGCCTAAATCAGGGGTATACGCAGTATTTT. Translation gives CASSLNQGYTQYF. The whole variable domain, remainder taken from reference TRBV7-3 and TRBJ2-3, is GAGVSQTPSNKVTEKGKYVELRCDPISGHTALYWYRQSLGQGPEFLIYFQGTGAADDSGLPNDRFFAVRPEGSVSTLKIQRTERGDSAVYLCASSLNQGYTQYFGPGTRLTVL.

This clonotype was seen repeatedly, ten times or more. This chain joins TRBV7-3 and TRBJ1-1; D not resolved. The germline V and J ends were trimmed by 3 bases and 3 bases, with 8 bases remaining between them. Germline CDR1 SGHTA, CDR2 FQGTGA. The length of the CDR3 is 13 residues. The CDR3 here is CASSLTRYTEAFF. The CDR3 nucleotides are TGTGCCAGCAGCTTGACACGGTACACTGAAGCTTTCTTT. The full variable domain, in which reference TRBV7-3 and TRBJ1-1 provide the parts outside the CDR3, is GAGVSQTPSNKVTEKGKYVELRCDPISGHTALYWYRQSLGQGPEFLIYFQGTGAADDSGLPNDRFFAVRPEGSVSTLKIQRTERGDSAVYLCASSLTRYTEAFFGQGTRLTVV.

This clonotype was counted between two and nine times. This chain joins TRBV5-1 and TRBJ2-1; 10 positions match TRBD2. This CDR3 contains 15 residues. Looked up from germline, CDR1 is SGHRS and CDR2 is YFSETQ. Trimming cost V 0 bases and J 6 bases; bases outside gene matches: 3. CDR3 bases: TGCGCCAGCAGCTTGGACGGGACTAGCGCCAATGAGCAGTTCTTC. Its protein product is CASSLDGTSANEQFF.

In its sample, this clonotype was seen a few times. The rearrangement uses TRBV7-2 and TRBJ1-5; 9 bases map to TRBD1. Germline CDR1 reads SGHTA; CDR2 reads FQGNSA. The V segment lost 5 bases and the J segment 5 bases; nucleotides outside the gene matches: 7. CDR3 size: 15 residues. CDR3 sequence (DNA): TGTGCCAGCAGCCTAGGGGGGACAGGGTATCAGCCCCAGCATTTT. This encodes CASSLGGTGYQPQHF.

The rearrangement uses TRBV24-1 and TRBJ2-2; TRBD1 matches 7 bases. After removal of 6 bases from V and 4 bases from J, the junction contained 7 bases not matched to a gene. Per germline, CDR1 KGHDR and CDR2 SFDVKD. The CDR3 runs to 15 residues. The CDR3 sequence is CATSPGQTGTGELFF. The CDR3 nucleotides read TGTGCCACCAGTCCGGGACAGACGGGCACCGGGGAGCTGTTTTTT.

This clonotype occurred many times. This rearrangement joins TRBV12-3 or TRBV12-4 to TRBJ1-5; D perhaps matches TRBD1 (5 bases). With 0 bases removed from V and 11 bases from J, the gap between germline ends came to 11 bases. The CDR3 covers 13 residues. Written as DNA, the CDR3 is TGTGCCAGCAGTTTAGCGCTCGGGGGGTCCCAGCATTTT. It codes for CASSLALGGSQHF.

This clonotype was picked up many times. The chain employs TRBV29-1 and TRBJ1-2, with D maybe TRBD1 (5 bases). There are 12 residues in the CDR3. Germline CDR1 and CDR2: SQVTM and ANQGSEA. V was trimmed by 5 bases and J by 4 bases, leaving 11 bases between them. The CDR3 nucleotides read TGCAGCGTTCAGCAGGGATCCTATGGCTACACCTTC. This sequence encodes CSVQQGSYGYTF.

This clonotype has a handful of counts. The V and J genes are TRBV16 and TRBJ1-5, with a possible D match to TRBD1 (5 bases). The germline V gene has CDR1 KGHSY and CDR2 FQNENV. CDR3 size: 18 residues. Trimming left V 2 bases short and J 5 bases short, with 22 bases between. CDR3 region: CASSQSSMRPMGDQPQHF. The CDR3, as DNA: TGTGCCAGCAGCCAAAGTAGCATGAGACCCATGGGGGATCAGCCCCAGCATTTT.

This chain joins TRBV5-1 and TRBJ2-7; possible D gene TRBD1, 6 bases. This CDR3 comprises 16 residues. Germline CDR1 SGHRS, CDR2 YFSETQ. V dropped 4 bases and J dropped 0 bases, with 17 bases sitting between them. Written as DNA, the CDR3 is TGCGCCAGCAGCCTCGGGCAGGGGTCCCTCTCCTACGAGCAGTACTTC. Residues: CASSLGQGSLSYEQYF.

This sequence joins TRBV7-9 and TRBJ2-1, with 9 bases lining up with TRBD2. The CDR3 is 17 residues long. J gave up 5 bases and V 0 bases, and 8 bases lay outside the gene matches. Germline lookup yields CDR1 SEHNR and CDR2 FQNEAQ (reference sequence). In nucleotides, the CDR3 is TGTGCCAGCAGCTTAGCGGTAGGACTAGCGACCGACAATGAGCAGTTCTTC. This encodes CASSLAVGLATDNEQFF. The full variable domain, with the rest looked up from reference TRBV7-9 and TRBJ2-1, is DTGVSQNPRHKITKRGQNVTFRCDPISEHNRLYWYRQTLGQGPEFLTYFQNEAQLEKSRLLSDRFSAERPKGSFSTLEIQRTEQGDSAMYLCASSLAVGLATDNEQFFGPGTRLTVL.

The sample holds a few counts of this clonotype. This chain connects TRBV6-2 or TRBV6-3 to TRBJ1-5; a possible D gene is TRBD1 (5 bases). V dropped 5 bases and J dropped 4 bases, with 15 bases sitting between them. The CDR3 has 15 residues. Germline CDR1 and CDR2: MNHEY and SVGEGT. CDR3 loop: CASSHIRTFNQPQHF. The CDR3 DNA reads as TGTGCCAGCAGTCACATAAGGACATTTAATCAGCCCCAGCATTTT.

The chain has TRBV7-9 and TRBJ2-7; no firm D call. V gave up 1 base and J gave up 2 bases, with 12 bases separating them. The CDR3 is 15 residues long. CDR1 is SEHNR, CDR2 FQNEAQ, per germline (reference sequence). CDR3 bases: TGTGCCAGCAGCTTAGTGCCAGCCCTAGCCTACGAGCAGTACTTC. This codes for CASSLVPALAYEQYF.

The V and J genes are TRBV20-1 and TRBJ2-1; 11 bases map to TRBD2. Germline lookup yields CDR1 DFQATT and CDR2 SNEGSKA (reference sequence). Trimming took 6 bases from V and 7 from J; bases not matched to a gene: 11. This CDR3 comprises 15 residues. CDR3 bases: TGCAGTGCCCCAAGCTCTAGCGGGAGGAGTAATGAGCAGTTCTTC. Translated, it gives CSAPSSSGRSNEQFF.

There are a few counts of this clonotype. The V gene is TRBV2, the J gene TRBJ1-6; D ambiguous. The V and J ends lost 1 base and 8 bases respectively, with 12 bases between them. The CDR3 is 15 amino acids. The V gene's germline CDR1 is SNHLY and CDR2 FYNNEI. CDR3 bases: TGTGCCAGCAGTGAAGTATCTGTGAGGGATTCACCCCTCCACTTT. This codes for CASSEVSVRDSPLHF.